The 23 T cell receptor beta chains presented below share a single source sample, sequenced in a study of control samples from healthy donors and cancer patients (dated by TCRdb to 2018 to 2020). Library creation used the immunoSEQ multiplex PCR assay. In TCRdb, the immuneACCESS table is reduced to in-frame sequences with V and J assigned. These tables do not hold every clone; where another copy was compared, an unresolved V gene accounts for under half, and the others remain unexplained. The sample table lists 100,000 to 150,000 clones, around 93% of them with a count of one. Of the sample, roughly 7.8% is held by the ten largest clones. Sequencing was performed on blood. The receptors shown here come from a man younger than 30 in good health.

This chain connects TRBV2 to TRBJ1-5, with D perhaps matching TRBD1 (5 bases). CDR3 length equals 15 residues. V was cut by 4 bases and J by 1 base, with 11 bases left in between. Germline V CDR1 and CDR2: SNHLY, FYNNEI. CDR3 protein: CASSAGRRSNQPQHF. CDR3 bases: TGTGCCAGCAGTGCGGGACGGAGAAGCAATCAGCCCCAGCATTTT.

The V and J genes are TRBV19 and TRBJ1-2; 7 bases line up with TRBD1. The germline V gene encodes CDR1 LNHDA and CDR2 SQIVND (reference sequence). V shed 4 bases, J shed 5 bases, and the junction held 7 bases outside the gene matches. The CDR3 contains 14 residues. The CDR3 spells CASSTRDSLYGYTF. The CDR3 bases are TGTGCCAGTAGTACCCGGGACAGCTTATATGGCTACACCTTC.

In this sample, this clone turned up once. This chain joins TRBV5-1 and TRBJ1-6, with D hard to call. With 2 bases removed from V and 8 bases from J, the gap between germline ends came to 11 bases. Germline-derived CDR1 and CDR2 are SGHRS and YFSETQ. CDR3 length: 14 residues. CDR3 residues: CASSFWVDDSPLHF. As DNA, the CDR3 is TGCGCCAGCAGCTTCTGGGTAGATGATTCACCCCTCCACTTT.

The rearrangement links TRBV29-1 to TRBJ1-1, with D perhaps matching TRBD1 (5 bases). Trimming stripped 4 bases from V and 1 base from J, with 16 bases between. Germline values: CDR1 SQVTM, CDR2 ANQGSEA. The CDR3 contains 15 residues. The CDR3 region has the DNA TGCAGCGTTGCCCGGTCTCCCCAGGGGAACACTGAAGCTTTCTTT. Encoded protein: CSVARSPQGNTEAFF.

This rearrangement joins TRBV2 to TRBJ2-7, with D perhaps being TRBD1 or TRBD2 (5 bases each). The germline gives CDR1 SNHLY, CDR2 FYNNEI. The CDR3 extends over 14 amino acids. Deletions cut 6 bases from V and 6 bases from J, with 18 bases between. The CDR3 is CASRAIGAASEQYF. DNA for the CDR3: TGTGCCAGCAGGGCAATCGGGGCAGCCAGCGAGCAGTACTTC.

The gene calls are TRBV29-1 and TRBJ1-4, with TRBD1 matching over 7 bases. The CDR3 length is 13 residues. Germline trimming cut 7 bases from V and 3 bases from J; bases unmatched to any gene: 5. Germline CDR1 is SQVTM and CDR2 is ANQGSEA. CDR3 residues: CSASGTANEKLFF. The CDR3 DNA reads TGCAGCGCCTCCGGGACAGCTAATGAAAAACTGTTTTTT.

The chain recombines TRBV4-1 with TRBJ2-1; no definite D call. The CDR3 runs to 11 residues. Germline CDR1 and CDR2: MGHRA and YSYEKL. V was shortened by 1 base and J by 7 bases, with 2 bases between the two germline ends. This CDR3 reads CASSQGNEQFF. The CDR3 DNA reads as TGCGCCAGCAGCCAAGGGAATGAGCAGTTCTTC.

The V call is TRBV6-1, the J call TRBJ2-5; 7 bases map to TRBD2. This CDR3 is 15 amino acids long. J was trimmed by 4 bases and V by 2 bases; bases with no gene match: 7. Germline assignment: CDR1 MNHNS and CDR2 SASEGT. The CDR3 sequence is CASSESGGGGETQYF. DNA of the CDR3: TGTGCCAGCAGTGAATCTGGCGGGGGTGGAGAGACCCAGTACTTC.

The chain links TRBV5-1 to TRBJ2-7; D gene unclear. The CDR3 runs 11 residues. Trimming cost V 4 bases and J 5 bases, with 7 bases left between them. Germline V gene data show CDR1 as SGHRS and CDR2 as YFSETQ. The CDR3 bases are TGCGCCAGCAGCCTAAGGGACGAGCAGTACTTC. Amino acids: CASSLRDEQYF.

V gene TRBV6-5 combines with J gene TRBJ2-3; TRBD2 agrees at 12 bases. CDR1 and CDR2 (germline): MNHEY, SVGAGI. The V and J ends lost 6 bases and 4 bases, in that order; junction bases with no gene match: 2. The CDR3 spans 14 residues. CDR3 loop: CASSRLAGADTQYF. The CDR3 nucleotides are TGTGCCAGCAGCCGACTAGCGGGGGCAGATACGCAGTATTTT.

CDR3: CASSLALGQGLNEQYF. Written as DNA, the CDR3 is TGCGCCAGCAGCTTGGCCTTGGGACAGGGTCTCAACGAGCAGTACTTC. The rearrangement uses TRBV5-1 and TRBJ2-7; 9 bases align to TRBD1. From germline, CDR1 is SGHRS and CDR2 YFSETQ. Trimming removed 0 bases from V and 5 bases from J; junction bases left unmatched: 9. This CDR3 contains 16 residues.

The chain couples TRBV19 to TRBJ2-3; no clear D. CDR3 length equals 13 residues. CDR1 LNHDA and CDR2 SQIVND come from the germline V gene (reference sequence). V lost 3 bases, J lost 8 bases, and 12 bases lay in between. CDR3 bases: TGTGCCAGTAGTATGATGGACCTGGGTACGCAGTATTTT. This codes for CASSMMDLGTQYF.

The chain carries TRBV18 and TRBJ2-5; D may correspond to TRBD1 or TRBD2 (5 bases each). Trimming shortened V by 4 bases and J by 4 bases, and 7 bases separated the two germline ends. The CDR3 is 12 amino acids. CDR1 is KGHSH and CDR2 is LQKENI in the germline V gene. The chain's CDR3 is CASSRGSETQYF. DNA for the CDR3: TGTGCCAGCTCACGGGGGTCAGAGACCCAGTACTTC.

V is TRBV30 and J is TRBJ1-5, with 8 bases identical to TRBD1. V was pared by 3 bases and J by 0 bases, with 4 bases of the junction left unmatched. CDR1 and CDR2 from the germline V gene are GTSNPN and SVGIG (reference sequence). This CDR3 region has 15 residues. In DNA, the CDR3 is TGTGCCTGGAGCCTCCAGGGGGCTAGCAATCAGCCCCAGCATTTT. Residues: CAWSLQGASNQPQHF. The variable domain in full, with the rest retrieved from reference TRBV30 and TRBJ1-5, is SQTIHQWPATLVQPVGSPLSLECTVEGTSNPNLYWYRQAAGRGLQLLFYSVGIGQISSEVPQNLSASRPQDRQFILSSKKLLLSDSGFYLCAWSLQGASNQPQHFGDGTRLSIL.

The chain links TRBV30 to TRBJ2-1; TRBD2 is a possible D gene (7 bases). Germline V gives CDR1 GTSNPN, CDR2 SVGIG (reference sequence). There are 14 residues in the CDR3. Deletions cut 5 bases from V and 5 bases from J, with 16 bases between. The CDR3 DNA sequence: TGTGCCTGGGGATGGGGGGGCCTTAACAATGAGCAGTTCTTC. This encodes CAWGWGGLNNEQFF. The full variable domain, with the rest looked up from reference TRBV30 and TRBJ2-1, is SQTIHQWPATLVQPVGSPLSLECTVEGTSNPNLYWYRQAAGRGLQLLFYSVGIGQISSEVPQNLSASRPQDRQFILSSKKLLLSDSGFYLCAWGWGGLNNEQFFGPGTRLTVL.

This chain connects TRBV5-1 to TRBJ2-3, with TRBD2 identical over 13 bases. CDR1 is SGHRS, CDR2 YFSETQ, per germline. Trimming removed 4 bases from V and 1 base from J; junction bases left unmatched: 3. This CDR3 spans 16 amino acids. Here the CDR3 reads CASSIGLAGGTDTQYF. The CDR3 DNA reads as TGCGCCAGCAGCATAGGACTAGCGGGGGGCACAGATACGCAGTATTTT. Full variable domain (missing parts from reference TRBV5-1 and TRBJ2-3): KAGVTQTPRYLIKTRGQQVTLSCSPISGHRSVSWYQQTPGQGLQFLFEYFSETQRNKGNFPGRFSGRQFSNSRSEMNVSTLELGDSALYLCASSIGLAGGTDTQYFGPGTRLTVL.

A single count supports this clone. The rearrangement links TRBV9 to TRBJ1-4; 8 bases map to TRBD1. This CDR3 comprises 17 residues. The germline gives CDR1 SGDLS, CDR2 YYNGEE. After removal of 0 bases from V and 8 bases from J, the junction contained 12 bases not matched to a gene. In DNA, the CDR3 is TGTGCCAGCAGCGTAGAGGGGGGAGGACAGGGCGAGGAAAAACTGTTTTTT. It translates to CASSVEGGGQGEEKLFF. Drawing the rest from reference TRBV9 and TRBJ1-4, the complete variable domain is DSGVTQTPKHLITATGQRVTLRCSPRSGDLSVYWYQQSLDQGLQFLIQYYNGEERAKGNILERFSAQQFPDLHSELNLSSLELGDSALYFCASSVEGGGQGEEKLFFGSGTQLSVL.

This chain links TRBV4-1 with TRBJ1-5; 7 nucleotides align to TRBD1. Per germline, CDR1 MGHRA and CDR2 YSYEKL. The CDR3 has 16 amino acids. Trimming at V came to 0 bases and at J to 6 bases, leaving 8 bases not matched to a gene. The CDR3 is CASSQDLGGGSQPQHF. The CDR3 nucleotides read TGCGCCAGCAGCCAAGATCTGGGAGGGGGCAGTCAGCCCCAGCATTTT.

CDR3 protein: CASSVGLLNTEAFF. CDR3 sequence (DNA): TGTGCCAGCAGCGTAGGACTGCTGAACACTGAAGCTTTCTTT. This sequence joins TRBV9 and TRBJ1-1; D ambiguous. The germline V and J ends were trimmed by 0 bases and 0 bases, with 6 bases remaining between them. Germline V lookup: CDR1 SGDLS, CDR2 YYNGEE. CDR3 size: 14 residues.

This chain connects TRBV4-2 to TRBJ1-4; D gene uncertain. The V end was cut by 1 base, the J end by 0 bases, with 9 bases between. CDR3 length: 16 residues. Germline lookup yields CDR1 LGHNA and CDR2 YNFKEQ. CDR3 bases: TGTGCCAGCAGCCAAGTAGGTCACACAACTAATGAAAAACTGTTTTTT. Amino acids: CASSQVGHTTNEKLFF.

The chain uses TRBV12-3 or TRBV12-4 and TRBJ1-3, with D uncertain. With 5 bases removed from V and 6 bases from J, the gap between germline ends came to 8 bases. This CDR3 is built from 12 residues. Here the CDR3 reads CASSSRPNTIYF. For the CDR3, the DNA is TGTGCCAGCAGTAGTCGACCAAACACCATATATTTT.

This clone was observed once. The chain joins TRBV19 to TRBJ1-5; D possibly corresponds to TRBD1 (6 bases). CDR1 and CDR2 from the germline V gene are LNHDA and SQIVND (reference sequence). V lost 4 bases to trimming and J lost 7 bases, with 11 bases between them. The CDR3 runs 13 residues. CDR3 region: CASSTGVVQPQHF. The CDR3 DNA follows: TGTGCCAGTAGTACAGGGGTAGTACAGCCCCAGCATTTT.

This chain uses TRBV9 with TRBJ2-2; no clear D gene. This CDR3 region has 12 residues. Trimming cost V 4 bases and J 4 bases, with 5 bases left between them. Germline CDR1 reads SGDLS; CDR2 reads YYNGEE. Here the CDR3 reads CASSYRTGELFF. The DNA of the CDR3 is TGTGCCAGCAGCTATCGCACCGGGGAGCTGTTTTTT.